Presented here are 12 T cell receptor beta chains from one specimen sequenced in a study of shared clonotypes between healthy human individuals. Data came from immunoSEQ multiplex PCR; TCRdb stores just in-frame clones and leaves some out. Of 550,000 to 850,000 clones detected, about 74% appear once; the ten largest clones hold under 2%. Sequences were obtained from memory CD4+ T cells sorted from blood. Subset defined: CD45RA-negative fraction. The receptors stem from a woman aged 25 to 39 in good health.

The chain employs TRBV29-1 and TRBJ1-1; D is possibly TRBD1 (6 bases). The V end lost 5 bases, the J end lost 0 bases, and 10 bases lay between the germline ends. The CDR3 loop spans 13 amino acids. The V gene's germline CDR1 is SQVTM and CDR2 ANQGSEA. This CDR3 reads CSVRTDMNTEAFF. CDR3 coding DNA: TGCAGCGTTCGGACAGACATGAACACTGAAGCTTTCTTT.

The J gene is TRBJ1-2, the V gene TRBV6-6; D remains unclear. Per germline, CDR1 MNHNY and CDR2 SVGAGI (reference sequence). This CDR3 is 13 amino acids long. Deletions cut 7 bases from V and 4 bases from J, with 13 bases between. As DNA, the CDR3 is TGTGCCAGCACCCCCCGCAAAGGCTATGGCTACACCTTC. This sequence encodes CASTPRKGYGYTF.

This clone turned up a few times. The V gene is TRBV29-1, the J gene TRBJ2-1; unclear D gene. The germline CDR1 and CDR2 sequences are SQVTM and ANQGSEA. The V gene lost 7 bases and the J gene lost 3 bases, with 7 bases spanning the gap. This CDR3 spans 11 amino acids. CDR3 loop: CSAQDYNEQFF. The DNA of the CDR3 is TGCAGCGCCCAGGACTACAATGAGCAGTTCTTC.

The chain is built from TRBV19 and TRBJ2-4, with 8 bases identical to TRBD2. The V segment lost 3 bases and the J segment 0 bases; nucleotides outside the gene matches: 4. In germline, CDR1 is LNHDA, CDR2 SQIVND (reference sequence). The CDR3 is made up of 16 amino acids. The CDR3 sequence: CASSISGALAKNIQYF. DNA of the CDR3: TGTGCCAGTAGTATTAGCGGGGCTCTAGCCAAAAACATTCAGTACTTC.

The chain uses TRBV6-1 and TRBJ2-7; 7 positions match TRBD2. Per germline, CDR1 MNHNS and CDR2 SASEGT. Trimming took 4 bases from V and 2 from J; bases not matched to a gene: 8. The CDR3 runs 15 residues. The chain's CDR3 is CASSVPSGPPYEQYF. The CDR3 bases are TGTGCCAGCAGTGTCCCTAGCGGTCCACCCTACGAGCAGTACTTC.

V is TRBV30 and J is TRBJ2-7; tentative D call: TRBD2 (6 bases). Germline CDR1 reads GTSNPN; CDR2 reads SVGIG (reference sequence). V shed 0 bases and J shed 2 bases, with 17 bases lying between them. This CDR3 contains 16 residues. CDR3 sequence reads: CAWSVLRGARAYEQYF. The CDR3 DNA sequence: TGTGCCTGGAGTGTACTTCGCGGGGCTCGGGCCTACGAGCAGTACTTC.

The chain joins TRBV15 to TRBJ2-1, with 11 bases identical to TRBD2. This CDR3 spans 15 amino acids. Trimming at V came to 2 bases and at J to 9 bases, leaving 6 bases not matched to a gene. The germline V gene has CDR1 LNHNV and CDR2 YYDKDF (reference sequence). The CDR3: CATSRIAGGPSEQFF. CDR3 nucleotide sequence: TGTGCCACCAGCAGAATAGCGGGAGGGCCGAGTGAGCAGTTCTTC.

The chain employs TRBV5-1 and TRBJ2-4; TRBD1 agrees at 7 bases. Trimming took 4 bases from V and 5 from J; bases not matched to a gene: 6. CDR1 is SGHRS, CDR2 YFSETQ, per germline. There are 14 residues in the CDR3. CDR3 protein: CASSPGTAENIQYF. Written as DNA, the CDR3 is TGCGCCAGCAGCCCCGGGACAGCAGAAAACATTCAGTACTTC. The whole variable domain, filled in from reference TRBV5-1 and TRBJ2-4, reads KAGVTQTPRYLIKTRGQQVTLSCSPISGHRSVSWYQQTPGQGLQFLFEYFSETQRNKGNFPGRFSGRQFSNSRSEMNVSTLELGDSALYLCASSPGTAENIQYFGAGTRLSVL.

This chain connects TRBV28 to TRBJ1-2, with 12 bases fitting TRBD1. Germline CDR1 is MDHEN and CDR2 is SYDVKM. V dropped 6 bases and J dropped 5; count of bases not matched to a gene: 4. CDR3 length equals 14 residues. The CDR3 protein is CASRGQGARYGYTF. In DNA, the CDR3 is TGTGCCAGCAGGGGACAGGGGGCTCGGTATGGCTACACCTTC.

V and J are TRBV29-1 and TRBJ2-1; possible D gene TRBD2, 7 bases. Germline assignment: CDR1 SQVTM and CDR2 ANQGSEA. The germline V and J ends were trimmed by 7 bases and 5 bases, with 12 bases remaining between them. The CDR3 length is 12 residues. The chain's CDR3 is CSGGGRDNEQFF. The CDR3 DNA follows: TGCAGCGGGGGGGGCCGGGACAATGAGCAGTTCTTC.

V gene TRBV28 combines with J gene TRBJ2-1; D uncertain. The CDR3 is 14 residues long. Trimming left V 2 bases short and J 0 bases short, with 5 bases between. Germline values: CDR1 MDHEN, CDR2 SYDVKM. CDR3 loop: CASSLHGSYNEQFF. In DNA form, the CDR3 reads TGTGCCAGCAGTTTACATGGCTCCTACAATGAGCAGTTCTTC.

This sequence joins TRBV5-1 and TRBJ2-7; 7 bases align to TRBD1. Germline-derived CDR1 and CDR2 are SGHRS and YFSETQ. J lost 5 bases, V lost 4 bases, and 12 bases had no gene match. CDR3 length equals 15 residues. The CDR3 DNA reads TGCGCCAGCAGCCCGGGCGACAGGGATATCGACGAGCAGTACTTC. Residues: CASSPGDRDIDEQYF.